These T cell receptor beta chains were read from a single sample in a study of shared clonotypes between healthy human individuals. Sequencing was performed with immunoSEQ multiplex PCR; in TCRdb, only in-frame clones are kept and a portion is missing. The repertoire holds about 2 million clones, with 90% to 95% as singletons. The sample comprised naive CD4+ T cells sorted from blood. The receptors were sampled from a man between 18 and 29 years old in good health. Both conserved end residues are part of each CDR3.

v_gene: TRBV2; j_gene: TRBJ2-1; CDR3aa: CASSGLAGVGEQFF
v_gene: TRBV7-2; j_gene: TRBJ2-7; CDR3aa: CASGPGLLSEQYF
v_gene: TRBV6-5; j_gene: TRBJ2-7; CDR3aa: CASSGSQSSYEQYF
v_gene: TRBV6-5; j_gene: TRBJ1-3; CDR3aa: CASSYSGGFSGNTIYF
v_gene: TRBV7-9; j_gene: TRBJ1-3; CDR3aa: CASSLGGQGISGNTIYF
v_gene: TRBV7-2; j_gene: TRBJ2-7; CDR3aa: CASSRLAGPTYEQYF
v_gene: TRBV7-2; j_gene: TRBJ2-2; CDR3aa: CASSRSNAGPGELFF
v_gene: TRBV4-1; j_gene: TRBJ2-7; CDR3aa: CASSQDGRTGLIYEQYF
v_gene: TRBV5-1; j_gene: TRBJ2-2; CDR3aa: CASSLVPYTGELFF
v_gene: TRBV6-1; j_gene: TRBJ2-7; CDR3aa: CASRGTGESYEQYF
v_gene: TRBV10-3; j_gene: TRBJ2-7; CDR3aa: CAIKLAGGSEQYF
v_gene: TRBV7-9; j_gene: TRBJ2-7; CDR3aa: CASSPPRGPYEQYF
v_gene: TRBV7-2; j_gene: TRBJ2-3; CDR3aa: CASSPVALTSTDTQYF
v_gene: TRBV2; j_gene: TRBJ1-2; CDR3aa: CASSQTQGDYGYTF
v_gene: TRBV5-4; j_gene: TRBJ1-5; CDR3aa: CASSLYWTFSSSNQPQHF
v_gene: TRBV30; j_gene: TRBJ1-3; CDR3aa: CAWSTGVVSSGNTIYF
v_gene: TRBV5-6; j_gene: TRBJ2-7; CDR3aa: CASSYSGGSYEQYF
v_gene: TRBV5-1; j_gene: TRBJ2-1; CDR3aa: CASCAEGGSYNEQFF
v_gene: TRBV29-1; j_gene: TRBJ2-3; CDR3aa: CSVEWILAGGPDTQYF
v_gene: TRBV7-8; j_gene: TRBJ1-1; CDR3aa: CASSLVTSDSTEAFF
v_gene: TRBV2; j_gene: TRBJ2-3; CDR3aa: CASSESADTQYF
v_gene: TRBV7-9; j_gene: TRBJ2-7; CDR3aa: CASSLLSRAYEQYF
v_gene: TRBV20-1; j_gene: TRBJ2-1; CDR3aa: CSASSKNEQFF
v_gene: TRBV5-6; j_gene: TRBJ2-5; CDR3aa: CASSLSGGETQYF
v_gene: TRBV6-1; j_gene: TRBJ2-7; CDR3aa: CASSEWVSSEQYF
v_gene: TRBV28; j_gene: TRBJ1-1; CDR3aa: CASSSAVNTEAFF
v_gene: TRBV4-3; j_gene: TRBJ2-2; CDR3aa: CASSPGAGTGELFF
v_gene: TRBV11-2; j_gene: TRBJ2-7; CDR3aa: CASSLDRDSYEQYF
v_gene: TRBV19; j_gene: TRBJ2-7; CDR3aa: CASSMIAGGDYEQYF
v_gene: TRBV6-5; j_gene: TRBJ2-7; CDR3aa: CASRPSGTPRQYF
v_gene: TRBV7-8; j_gene: TRBJ2-2; CDR3aa: CASSLNTGELFF
v_gene: TRBV6-6; j_gene: TRBJ1-1; CDR3aa: CASSYRDKNTEAFF
v_gene: TRBV11-3; j_gene: TRBJ2-7; CDR3aa: CASSLTGGYEQYF
v_gene: TRBV2; j_gene: TRBJ2-1; CDR3aa: CASRPSAGTVTMSSSSGQGEQFF
v_gene: TRBV7-9; j_gene: TRBJ2-2; CDR3aa: CASSFGQNTGELFF
v_gene: TRBV2; j_gene: TRBJ2-7; CDR3aa: CASSEVADSRYEQYF
v_gene: TRBV29-1; j_gene: TRBJ1-1; CDR3aa: CSVEYIGQGGSTEAFF
v_gene: TRBV6-6; j_gene: TRBJ1-5; CDR3aa: CASSYSGGSQPQHF
v_gene: TRBV18; j_gene: TRBJ1-1; CDR3aa: CASSSITGTEAFF
v_gene: TRBV6-5; j_gene: TRBJ1-1; CDR3aa: CASSHGTANTEAFF
v_gene: TRBV19; j_gene: TRBJ1-2; CDR3aa: CASRGTAQYGYTF
v_gene: TRBV7-9; j_gene: TRBJ2-7; CDR3aa: CASSPAVPYEQYF
v_gene: TRBV13; j_gene: TRBJ2-5; CDR3aa: CASSSQEWDSQETQYF
v_gene: TRBV5-4; j_gene: TRBJ2-1; CDR3aa: CASSSPASGNEQFF
v_gene: TRBV27; j_gene: TRBJ1-1; CDR3aa: CASSGTGKNTEAFF
v_gene: TRBV30; j_gene: TRBJ1-1; CDR3aa: CAWSVDRGRFDTEAFF
v_gene: TRBV5-1; j_gene: TRBJ1-1; CDR3aa: CASSLAPGAITEAFF
v_gene: TRBV9; j_gene: TRBJ1-4; CDR3aa: CASSVGSLNEKLFF
v_gene: TRBV7-2; j_gene: TRBJ2-7; CDR3aa: CASSLIPRGGSYEQYF